This T cell receptor (beta chain) came from a study of CD8 T cells in ankylosing spondylitis. Overall study findings and caveats: Roughly 8 highly homologous variants made up a TCR beta motif that seemed to typify ankylosing spondylitis blood.

CDR1 SGHRS and CDR2 YFSETQ come from the germline V gene. V lost 6 bases, J lost 4 bases, and 8 bases stayed unmatched. The CDR3 totals 15 residues. TCRdb redid the calling of the 5' RACE reads with MiXCR, one entry per CDR3 protein. The data hold over 600,000 distinct CDR3 sequences, with about 20% observed a single time. As for this clonotype: The antigen remains undetermined.

This chain links TRBV5-1 with TRBJ2-1; 9 nucleotides match TRBD1. This TCR was recovered from a male donor with ankylosing spondylitis. Material: blood, either unsorted or a sorted T cell fraction (not recorded which). CDR3 sequence reads: CASNSGTGTYNEQFF. The CDR3 region has the DNA TGCGCCAGCAACTCCGGGACAGGGACTTACAATGAGCAGTTCTTC.